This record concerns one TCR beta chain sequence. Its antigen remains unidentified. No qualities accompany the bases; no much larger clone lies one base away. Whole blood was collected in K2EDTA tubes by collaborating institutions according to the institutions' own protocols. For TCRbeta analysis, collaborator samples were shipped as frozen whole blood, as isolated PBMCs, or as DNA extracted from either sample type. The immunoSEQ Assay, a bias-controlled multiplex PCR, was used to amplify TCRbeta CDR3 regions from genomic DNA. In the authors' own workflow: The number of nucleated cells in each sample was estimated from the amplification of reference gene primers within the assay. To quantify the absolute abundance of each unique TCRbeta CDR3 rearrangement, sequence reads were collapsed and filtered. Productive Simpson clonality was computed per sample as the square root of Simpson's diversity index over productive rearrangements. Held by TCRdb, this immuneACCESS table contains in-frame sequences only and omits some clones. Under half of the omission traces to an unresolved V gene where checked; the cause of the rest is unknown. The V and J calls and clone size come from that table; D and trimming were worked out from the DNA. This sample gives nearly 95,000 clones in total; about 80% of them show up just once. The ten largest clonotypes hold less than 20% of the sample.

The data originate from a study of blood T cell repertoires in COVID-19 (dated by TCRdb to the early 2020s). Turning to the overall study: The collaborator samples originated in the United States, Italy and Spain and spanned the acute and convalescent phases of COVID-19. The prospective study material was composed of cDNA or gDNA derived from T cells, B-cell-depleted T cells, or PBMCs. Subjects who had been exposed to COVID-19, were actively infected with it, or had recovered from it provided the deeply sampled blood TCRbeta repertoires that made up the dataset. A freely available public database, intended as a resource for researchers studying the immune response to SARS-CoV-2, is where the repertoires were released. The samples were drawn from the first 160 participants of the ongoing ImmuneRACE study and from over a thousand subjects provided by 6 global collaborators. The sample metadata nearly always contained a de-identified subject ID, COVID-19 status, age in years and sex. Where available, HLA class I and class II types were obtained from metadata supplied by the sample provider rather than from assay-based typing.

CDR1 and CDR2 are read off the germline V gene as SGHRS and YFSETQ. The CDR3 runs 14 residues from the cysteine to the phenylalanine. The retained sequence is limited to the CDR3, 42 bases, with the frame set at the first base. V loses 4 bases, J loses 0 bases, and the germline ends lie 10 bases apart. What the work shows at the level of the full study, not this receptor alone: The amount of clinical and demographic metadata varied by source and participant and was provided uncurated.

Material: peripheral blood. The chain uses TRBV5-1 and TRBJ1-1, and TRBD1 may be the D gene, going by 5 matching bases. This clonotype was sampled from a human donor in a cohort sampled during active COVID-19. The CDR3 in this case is CASSAGWMNTEAFF. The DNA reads TGCGCCAGCAGCGCAGGGTGGATGAACACTGAAGCTTTCTTT.